These T cell receptor beta chains were read from a single sample in a study of technical replicates of blood from several donors. Sequenced by immunoSEQ multiplex PCR; TCRdb stores in-frame clones only, minus some. The sample has approximately 81,000 clones, approximately 80% seen once. The material sequenced was PBMCs. Receptors were obtained from a human donor in good health. Some clones in this sample may be carry-over from other donors' samples. CDR3s include the opening cysteine and the closing phenylalanine or tryptophan. A D gene is named only where the DNA matches it firmly.

j_call: TRBJ1-3; d_call: NA; v_call: TRBV19; cdr3_aa: CASSMAGPSGNTIYF
j_call: TRBJ2-7; d_call: TRBD2; v_call: TRBV29-1; cdr3_aa: CSVSSGSSYEQYF
j_call: TRBJ2-3; d_call: NA; v_call: TRBV5-1; cdr3_aa: CASSYAPTRASTDTQYF
j_call: TRBJ1-5; d_call: NA; v_call: TRBV7-2; cdr3_aa: CASSLWAGAGQPQHF
j_call: TRBJ1-5; d_call: TRBD1; v_call: TRBV5-8; cdr3_aa: CASSLRQGQPQHF
j_call: TRBJ1-2; d_call: TRBD1; v_call: TRBV2; cdr3_aa: CASSERGQVYGYTF
j_call: TRBJ2-1; d_call: TRBD2; v_call: TRBV6-1; cdr3_aa: CASKVRGGHEQFF
j_call: TRBJ2-1; d_call: NA; v_call: TRBV10-1; cdr3_aa: CASSRRIAGTEQFF
j_call: TRBJ1-5; d_call: NA; v_call: TRBV29-1; cdr3_aa: CSVDGGGLGQPQHF
j_call: TRBJ2-5; d_call: TRBD2; v_call: TRBV5-4; cdr3_aa: CASSLPSGGAETQYF
j_call: TRBJ1-6; d_call: NA; v_call: TRBV4-1; cdr3_aa: CASSRTGDSSSYNSPLHF
j_call: TRBJ2-3; d_call: TRBD2; v_call: TRBV7-8; cdr3_aa: CASSSGTSGGRSTDTQYF
j_call: TRBJ1-2; d_call: NA; v_call: TRBV6-5; cdr3_aa: CASSDRFYGYTF
j_call: TRBJ2-7; d_call: TRBD1; v_call: TRBV27; cdr3_aa: CASSKQGITYEQYF
j_call: TRBJ2-7; d_call: NA; v_call: TRBV30; cdr3_aa: CACADYEQYF
j_call: TRBJ2-1; d_call: NA; v_call: TRBV6-5; cdr3_aa: CASRASGTGHNEQFF
j_call: NA; d_call: TRBD1; v_call: TRBV6-5; cdr3_aa: CASRPGTGATYEQYF